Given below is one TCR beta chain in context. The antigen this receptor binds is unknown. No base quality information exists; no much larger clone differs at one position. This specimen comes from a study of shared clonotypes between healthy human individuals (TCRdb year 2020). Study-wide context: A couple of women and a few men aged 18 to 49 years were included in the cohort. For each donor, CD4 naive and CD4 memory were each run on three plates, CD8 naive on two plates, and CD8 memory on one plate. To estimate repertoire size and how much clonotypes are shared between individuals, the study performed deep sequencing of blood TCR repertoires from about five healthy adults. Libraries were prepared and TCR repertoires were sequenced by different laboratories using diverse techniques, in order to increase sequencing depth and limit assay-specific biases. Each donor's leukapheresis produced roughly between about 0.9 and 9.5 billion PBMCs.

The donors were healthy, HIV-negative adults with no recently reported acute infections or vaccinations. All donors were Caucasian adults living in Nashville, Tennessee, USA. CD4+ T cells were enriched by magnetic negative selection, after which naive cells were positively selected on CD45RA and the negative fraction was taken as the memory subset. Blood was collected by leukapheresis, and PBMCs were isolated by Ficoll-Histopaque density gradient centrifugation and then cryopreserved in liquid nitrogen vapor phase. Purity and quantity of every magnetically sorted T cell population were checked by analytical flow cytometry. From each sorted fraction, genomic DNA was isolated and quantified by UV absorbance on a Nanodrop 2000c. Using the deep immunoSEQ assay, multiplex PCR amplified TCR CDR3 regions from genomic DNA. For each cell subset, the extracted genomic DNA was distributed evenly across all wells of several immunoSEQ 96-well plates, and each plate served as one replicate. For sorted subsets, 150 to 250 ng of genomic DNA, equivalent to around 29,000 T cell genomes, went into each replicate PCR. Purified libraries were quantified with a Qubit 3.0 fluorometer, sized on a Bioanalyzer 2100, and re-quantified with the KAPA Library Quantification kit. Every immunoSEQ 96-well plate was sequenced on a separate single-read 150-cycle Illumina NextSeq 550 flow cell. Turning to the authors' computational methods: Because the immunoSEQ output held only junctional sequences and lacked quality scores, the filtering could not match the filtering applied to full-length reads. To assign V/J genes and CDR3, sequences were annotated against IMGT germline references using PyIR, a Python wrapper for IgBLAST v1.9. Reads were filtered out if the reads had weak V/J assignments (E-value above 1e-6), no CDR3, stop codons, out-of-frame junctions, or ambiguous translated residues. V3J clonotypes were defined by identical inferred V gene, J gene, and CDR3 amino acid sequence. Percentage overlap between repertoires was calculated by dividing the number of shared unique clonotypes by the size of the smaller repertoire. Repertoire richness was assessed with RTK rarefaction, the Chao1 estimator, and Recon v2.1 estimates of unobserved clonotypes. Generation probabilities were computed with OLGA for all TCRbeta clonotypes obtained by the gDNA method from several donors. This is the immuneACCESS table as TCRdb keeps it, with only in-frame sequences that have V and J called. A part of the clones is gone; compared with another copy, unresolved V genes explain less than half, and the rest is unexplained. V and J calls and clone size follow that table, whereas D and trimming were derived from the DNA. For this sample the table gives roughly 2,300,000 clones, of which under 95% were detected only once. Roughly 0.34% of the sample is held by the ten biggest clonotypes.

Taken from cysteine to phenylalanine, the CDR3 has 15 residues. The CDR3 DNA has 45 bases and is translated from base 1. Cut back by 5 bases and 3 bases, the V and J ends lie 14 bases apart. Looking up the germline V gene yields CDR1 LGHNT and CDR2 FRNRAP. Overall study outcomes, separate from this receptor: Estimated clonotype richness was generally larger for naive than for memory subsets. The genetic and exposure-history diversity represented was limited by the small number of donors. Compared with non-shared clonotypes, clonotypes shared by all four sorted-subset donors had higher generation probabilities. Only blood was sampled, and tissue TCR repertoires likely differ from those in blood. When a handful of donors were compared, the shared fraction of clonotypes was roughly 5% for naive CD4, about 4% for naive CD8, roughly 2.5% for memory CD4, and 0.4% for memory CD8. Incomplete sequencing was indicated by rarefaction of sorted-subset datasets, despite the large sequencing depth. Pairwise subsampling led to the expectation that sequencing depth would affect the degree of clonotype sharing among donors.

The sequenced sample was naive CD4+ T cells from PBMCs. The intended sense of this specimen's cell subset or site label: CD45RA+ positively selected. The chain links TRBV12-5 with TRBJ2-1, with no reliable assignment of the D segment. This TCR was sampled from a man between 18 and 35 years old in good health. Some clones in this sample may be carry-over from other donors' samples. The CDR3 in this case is CASGPSSTGYNEQFF. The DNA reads TGTGCTAGTGGTCCATCCTCGACGGGCTACAATGAGCAGTTCTTC.